This TCR beta chain was obtained from a study of blood T cell repertoires in COVID-19 (TCRdb year 2020). In terms of the full investigation: Collaborator samples came from the United States, Italy and Spain and covered acute and convalescent phases of COVID-19. Where available, HLA class I and class II types were obtained from metadata supplied by the sample provider rather than from assay-based typing. Subjects who had been exposed to COVID-19, were actively infected with it, or had recovered from it provided the deeply sampled blood TCRbeta repertoires that made up the dataset. The material from the prospective study consisted of cDNA or gDNA derived from T cells, B-cell-depleted T cells, or PBMCs. A freely available public database, intended as a resource for researchers studying the immune response to SARS-CoV-2, is where the repertoires were released. A de-identified subject ID, COVID-19 status, age in years and sex were almost always included in the sample metadata. Samples were obtained from the ongoing ImmuneRACE study (first 160 participants) and from 1,254 subjects provided by 6 global collaborators.

A word on this clone: Its cognate antigen has yet to be identified. No base quality values were provided; no much bigger clone lies one nucleotide off.

Overall results and qualifications from the work: How much clinical and demographic metadata was included differed by source and by participant, and the metadata was provided uncurated.

Each collaborating institution followed its own protocols to collect whole blood in K2EDTA tubes. For TCRbeta analysis, collaborators shipped samples as frozen whole blood, isolated PBMCs, or DNA extracted from either of those sample types. According to the germline V gene (reference sequence), CDR1 reads SEHNR and CDR2 reads FQNEAQ. Inclusive of the bounding cysteine and phenylalanine, the CDR3 is 11 residues long. CDR3 DNA only is kept here, 33 bases in frame from base 1. V ends up 5 bases short and J 9 bases short, with an unmatched junction base count of 2. The immunoSEQ Assay, a bias-controlled multiplex PCR, was used to amplify TCRbeta CDR3 regions from genomic DNA. Regarding the original processing steps: The number of nucleated cells in each sample was estimated by amplification of reference gene primers within the assay. To quantify the absolute abundance of each unique TCRbeta CDR3 rearrangement, sequence reads were collapsed and filtered. For each sample, productive Simpson clonality was calculated by taking the square root of Simpson's diversity index across productive rearrangements. TCRdb obtained this table from immuneACCESS and retained in-frame rearrangements with V and J assigned. These tables miss some clones; where compared with another copy, unresolved V genes account for less than half of the shortfall, and the remainder is unexplained. V and J calls and clone size are as listed in that table; D and trimming were resolved from the DNA. Here the sample has roughly 220,000 clones; 80% to 90% occur a single time. More than 5.5% of the sample lies in the top ten.

The rearranged segments are TRBV7-9 and TRBJ2-7; TRBD1 lines up with 9 middle nucleotides. Material for sequencing was peripheral blood. The sequence came from an elderly man with acute or convalescent COVID-19. The CDR3 loop reads CASSTDRGQYF. The nucleotide sequence reads as follows: TGTGCCAGCAGCACGGACAGGGGGCAGTACTTC.